Sequencing of this T cell receptor (beta chain) was carried out in a study of T cell responses to AZD1222 COVID-19 vaccine. The data were produced by immunoSEQ multiplex PCR, yet TCRdb's version contains in-frame clones alone and is incomplete. The repertoire holds some 140,000 clones, with 75% to 95% as singletons. Germline V gene lookup returns CDR1 SGHTA and CDR2 FQGNSA. The CDR3 runs to 17 residues. Trimming removed 5 bases from V and 7 bases from J; junction bases left unmatched: 18. Study results and limitations: When two AZD1222 doses had been given, Spike-specific TCR breadth and depth rose. The sample set comprised mostly white British donors with more females, and clonal diversity was possibly underestimated. There were vaccine-associated CD4 TCRs across spike, dominant at 160-218 and 743-854.

About this clone: Its antigen remains unknown.

The sequences come from peripheral blood, collected 28 days after the second AZD1222 dose. This sequence was found in an adult who received the AZD1222 COVID-19 vaccine. This sequence joins TRBV7-2 and TRBJ1-1, with 8 bases fitting TRBD1. The CDR3 DNA sequence: TGTGCCAGCAGCCTATTGGGGGGCAGGGGGCGAATGCATGAAGCTTTCTTT. Its translation: CASSLLGGRGRMHEAFF. The variable domain in full, with the rest retrieved from reference TRBV7-2 and TRBJ1-1, is GAGVSQSPSNKVTEKGKDVELRCDPISGHTALYWYRQSLGQGLEFLIYFQGNSAPDKSGLPSDRFSAERTGGSVSTLTIQRTQQEDSAVYLCASSLLGGRGRMHEAFFGQGTRLTVV.